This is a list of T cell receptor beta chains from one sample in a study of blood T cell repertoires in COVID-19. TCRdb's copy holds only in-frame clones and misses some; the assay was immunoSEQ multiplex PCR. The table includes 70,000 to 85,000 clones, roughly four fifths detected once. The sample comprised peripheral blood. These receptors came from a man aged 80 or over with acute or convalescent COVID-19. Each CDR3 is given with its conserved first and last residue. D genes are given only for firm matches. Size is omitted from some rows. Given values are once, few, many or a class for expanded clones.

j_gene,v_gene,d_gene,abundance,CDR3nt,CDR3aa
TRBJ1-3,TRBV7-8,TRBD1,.,TGTGCCACTCAGTCAGGGGGCGTCGGAAACACCATATATTTT,CATQSGGVGNTIYF
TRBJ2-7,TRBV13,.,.,TGTGCCAGCAGCACTTCCCCGGGAGTGGCCTCCTACGAGCAGTACTTC,CASSTSPGVASYEQYF
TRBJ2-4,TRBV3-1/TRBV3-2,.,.,TGTGCCAGCAGCCAAGAACTAGGCGATAAGTACTTC,CASSQELGDKYF
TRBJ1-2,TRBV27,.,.,TGTGCCAGCAGTTTTAGGGGGGGGTATGGCTACACCTTC,CASSFRGGYGYTF
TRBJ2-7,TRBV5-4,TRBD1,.,TGTGCCAGCAGCTTGATGGGGACAGGGAGGTCCGAGCAGTACTTC,CASSLMGTGRSEQYF
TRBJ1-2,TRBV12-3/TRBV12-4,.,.,TGTGCCAGCAGTTTAAACAGGGCCTATGGCTACACCTTC,CASSLNRAYGYTF
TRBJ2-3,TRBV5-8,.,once,TGTGCCAGCAGTCGTAGATCGGGCACAGATACGCAGTATTTT,CASSRRSGTDTQYF
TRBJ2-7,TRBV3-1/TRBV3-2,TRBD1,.,TGTGCCAGCAGCCAAGGAAGCGAGGGGGCTCAGTCCTACGAGCAGTACTTC,CASSQGSEGAQSYEQYF
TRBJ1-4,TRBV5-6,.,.,TGTGCCAGCAGCCTGGGACACGGGGTTTCTAATGAAAAACTGTTTTTT,CASSLGHGVSNEKLFF
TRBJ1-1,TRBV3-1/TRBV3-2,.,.,TGTGCCAGCAGCCAAGAGGGCAGGGCGAACACTGAAGCTTTCTTT,CASSQEGRANTEAFF
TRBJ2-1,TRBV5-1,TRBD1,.,TGCGCCAGCAGCTTGGCCATGCAGGGGGCCGGCAATGAGCAGTTCTTC,CASSLAMQGAGNEQFF
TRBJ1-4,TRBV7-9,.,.,TGTGCCAGCAGCTCGACGGCAGGGGTTAATGAAAAACTGTTTTTT,CASSSTAGVNEKLFF
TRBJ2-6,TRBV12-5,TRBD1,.,TGTGCTAGTGGTTCGGGACAGGGGGCATCTGGGGCCAACGTCCTGACTTTC,CASGSGQGASGANVLTF
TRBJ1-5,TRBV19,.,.,TGTGCCAGTAGCCCTATGGGGAGGGTGAGCAATCAGCCCCAGCATTTT,CASSPMGRVSNQPQHF
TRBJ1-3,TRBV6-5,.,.,TGTGCCAGCACCCAGGGAACTGGAAACACCATATATTTT,CASTQGTGNTIYF
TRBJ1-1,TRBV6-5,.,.,TGTGCCAGCAGTCTCCACTCTTACAACACTGAAGCTTTCTTT,CASSLHSYNTEAFF
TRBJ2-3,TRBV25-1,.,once,TGTGCCAGCAGTGACCCCGGGACACCCACGGATACGCAGTATTTT,CASSDPGTPTDTQYF
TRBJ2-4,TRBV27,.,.,TGTGCCAGCAGTACAGGGACAAAAGCCAAAAACATTCAGTACTTC,CASSTGTKAKNIQYF
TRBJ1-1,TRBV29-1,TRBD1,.,TGCAGCGTTGGACAGGGGGCGCGGGAAGCTTTCTTT,CSVGQGAREAFF
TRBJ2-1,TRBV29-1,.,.,TGCAGCGTTGAAGAGGGGCTTGCGAGCTCCTACAATGAGCAGTTCTTC,CSVEEGLASSYNEQFF
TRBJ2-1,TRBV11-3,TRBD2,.,TGTGCCAGCAGCTTAGTGAGCGGGGGCCTAAATGAGCAGTTCTTC,CASSLVSGGLNEQFF
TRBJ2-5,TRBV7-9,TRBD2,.,TGTGCCAGCCGGCGGGAGCACTTC,CASRREHF
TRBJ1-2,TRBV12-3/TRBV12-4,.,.,TGTGCCAGCAGTCCACGACAGCCTTTGGGCTACACCTTC,CASSPRQPLGYTF
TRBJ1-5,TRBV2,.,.,TGTGCCAGCAGTGCAATGACAGGAGGCAATCAGCCCCAGCATTTT,CASSAMTGGNQPQHF
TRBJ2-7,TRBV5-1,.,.,TGCGCCAGCAGCTTGCTGGGGGCAGCCTACGAGCAGTACTTC,CASSLLGAAYEQYF
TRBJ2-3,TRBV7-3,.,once,TGTGCCAGCAGCTTAAACGCCAACTTATTCGACACAGATACGCAGTATTTT,CASSLNANLFDTDTQYF
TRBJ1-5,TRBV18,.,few,TGTGCCAGCTCTCACGACAGAAATAGCAATCAGCCCCAGCATTTT,CASSHDRNSNQPQHF
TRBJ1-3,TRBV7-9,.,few,TGTGCCAGCCGGGAGATCTCTGGAAACACCATATATTTT,CASREISGNTIYF
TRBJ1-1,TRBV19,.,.,TGTGCCAGTAGTATAGAGGTAGTGAACACTGAAGCTTTCTTT,CASSIEVVNTEAFF
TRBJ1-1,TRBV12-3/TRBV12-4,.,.,TGTGCCCTCAGCCAGGGAGCGGGCACTGAAGCTTTCTTT,CALSQGAGTEAFF
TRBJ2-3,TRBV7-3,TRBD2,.,TGTGCCAGCAGCTTGCTAGCGGGGGGGCCTGGAGATACGCAGTATTTT,CASSLLAGGPGDTQYF
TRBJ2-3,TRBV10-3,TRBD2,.,TGTGCCATCAGTGGTAACGGAGGGACTAGCGAGAGCACAGATACGCAGTATTTT,CAISGNGGTSESTDTQYF
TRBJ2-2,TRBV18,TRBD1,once,TGTGCCAGCTCACCACCATTCAGGGGGACCGGGGAGCTGTTTTTT,CASSPPFRGTGELFF
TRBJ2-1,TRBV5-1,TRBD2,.,TGCGCCAGCAGCTCCGGGACTAGCGGGGCCAATGAGCAGTTCTTC,CASSSGTSGANEQFF
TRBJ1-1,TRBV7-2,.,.,TGTGCCAGCAGCCGGCGGGGCCAAGGGAACACTGAAGCTTTCTTT,CASSRRGQGNTEAFF
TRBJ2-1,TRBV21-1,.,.,TGTGCCAGCAGCAAAGAGGGGAGGGACGGGCTAGCGGGGGGTTACAATGAGCAGTTCTTC,CASSKEGRDGLAGGYNEQFF
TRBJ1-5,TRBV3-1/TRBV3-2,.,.,TGTGCCAGCAGCCAAGATCGTGATCAGCCCCAGCATTTT,CASSQDRDQPQHF
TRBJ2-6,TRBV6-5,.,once,TGTGCCAGCAGTCACGAGGGCTCTGGGGCCAACGTCCTGACTTTC,CASSHEGSGANVLTF
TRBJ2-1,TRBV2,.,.,TGTGCCAGCAGTTTTCGGCCGCAGGGGAACAATGAGCAGTTCTTC,CASSFRPQGNNEQFF
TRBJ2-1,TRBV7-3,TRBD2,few,TGTGCCAGCAGCCCGTCGGGGGGACTGGATGAGCAGTTCTTC,CASSPSGGLDEQFF
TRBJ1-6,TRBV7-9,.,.,TGTGCCAGCAGCTTAGCGGCGGGGGACTCCTATAATTCACCCCTCCACTTT,CASSLAAGDSYNSPLHF
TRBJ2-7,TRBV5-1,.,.,TGCGCCAGCAGCAAAGGACAGTTCTCCTACGAGCAGTACTTC,CASSKGQFSYEQYF
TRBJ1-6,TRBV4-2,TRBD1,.,TGTGCCAGCAGCCCAAGCGGACAGGGGGCAGAATCACCCCTCCACTTT,CASSPSGQGAESPLHF
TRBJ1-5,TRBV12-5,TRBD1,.,TGTGCTAGTGTTCTACAGGGGTTTGACAATCAGCCCCAGCATTTT,CASVLQGFDNQPQHF
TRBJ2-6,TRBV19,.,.,TGTGCCAGTGGGAAAGGACAAACCTCTGGGGCCAACGTCCTGACTTTC,CASGKGQTSGANVLTF
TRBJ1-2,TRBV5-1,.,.,TGCGCCAGCAGCTCAAGGAGTAACTATGGCTACACCTTC,CASSSRSNYGYTF
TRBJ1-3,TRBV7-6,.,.,TGTGCCAGCAGCCTAGCCCCGACACCTTCTGGAAACACCATATATTTT,CASSLAPTPSGNTIYF
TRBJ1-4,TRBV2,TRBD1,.,TGTGCCAGCAGTAAACAGGGGTATGAAAAACTGTTTTTT,CASSKQGYEKLFF
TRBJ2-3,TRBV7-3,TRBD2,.,TGTGCCAGTACTAGCGGGGGGTCAGATACGCAGTATTTT,CASTSGGSDTQYF
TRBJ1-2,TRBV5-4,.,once,TGTGCCAGCAGCTTACAGGGATTAGAGGATGGCTACACCTTC,CASSLQGLEDGYTF
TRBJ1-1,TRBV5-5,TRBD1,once,TGTGCCAGCAGCTTGGGGCCAATTCGGACAGGGGATTCAGCCACTGAAGCTTTCTTT,CASSLGPIRTGDSATEAFF
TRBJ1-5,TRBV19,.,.,TGTGCCAGTAGTATAGGTGTTGGGGGACTGTTCAATCAGCCCCAGCATTTT,CASSIGVGGLFNQPQHF
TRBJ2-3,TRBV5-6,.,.,TGTGCCAGCAGCTTGTTGTCTAGCACAGATACGCAGTATTTT,CASSLLSSTDTQYF